This TCR beta chain stems from a study of blood T cell repertoires in COVID-19. V dropped 5 bases and J dropped 4; count of bases not matched to a gene: 2. This CDR3 region has 14 residues. Germline lookup yields CDR1 LNHDA and CDR2 SQIVND (reference sequence). Only in-frame clones appear in the TCRdb table, and some are missing; sequencing was by immunoSEQ multiplex PCR. The table lists 250,000 to 350,000 clones, 87% of them singletons. The sequenced material came from peripheral blood. The receptor was derived from a woman aged 50 to 60 who had recovered from COVID-19. This chain uses TRBV19 with TRBJ2-3, with 11 nucleotides matching TRBD2. This CDR3 reads CASSLTSGADTQYF. The DNA for the CDR3 is TGTGCCAGTAGTTTGACTAGCGGGGCAGATACGCAGTATTTT.